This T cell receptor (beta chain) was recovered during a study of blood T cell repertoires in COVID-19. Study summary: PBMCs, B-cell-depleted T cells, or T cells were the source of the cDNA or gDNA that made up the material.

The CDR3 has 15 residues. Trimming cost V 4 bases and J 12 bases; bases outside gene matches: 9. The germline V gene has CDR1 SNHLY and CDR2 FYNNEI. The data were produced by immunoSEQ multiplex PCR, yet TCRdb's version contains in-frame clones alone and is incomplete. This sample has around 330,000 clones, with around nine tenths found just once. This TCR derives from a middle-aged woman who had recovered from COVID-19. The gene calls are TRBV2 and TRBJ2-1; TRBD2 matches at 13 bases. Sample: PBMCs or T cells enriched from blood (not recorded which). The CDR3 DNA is TGTGCCAGCAGTGGAAGGACTAGCGGGAGTTTGGGGCAGTTCTTC. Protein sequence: CASSGRTSGSLGQFF. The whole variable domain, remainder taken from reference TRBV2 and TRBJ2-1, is EPEVTQTPSHQVTQMGQEVILRCVPISNHLYFYWYRQILGQKVEFLVSFYNNEISEKSEIFDDQFSVERPDGSNFTLKIRSTKLEDSAMYFCASSGRTSGSLGQFFGPGTRLTVL.